The rows below give T cell receptor beta chains drawn from one sample of a study of OX40 agonist ivuxolimab in advanced cancers. Method: immunoSEQ multiplex PCR; TCRdb's copy keeps in-frame clones and lacks some. This table holds around 75,000 clones, approximately 81% found once. The source material was CD4+ or CD8+ T cells sorted from blood, sampled in a trial of the OX40 agonist ivuxolimab. Every receptor here comes from an adult with an advanced solid tumor such as melanoma, head and neck, liver or kidney cancer. The CDR3 runs from the conserved cysteine through the conserved F or W. A D gene is named only where the DNA matches it firmly. Clone size is given for some rows only: seen once, a few or many times, or a class if the clone is expanded.

V gene: TRBV10-1
clone size: -
D gene: TRBD1
J gene: TRBJ1-1
CDR3 protein: CASAWDRDTEAFF
CDR3 DNA: TGCGCCAGCGCCTGGGACAGGGACACTGAAGCTTTCTTT

V gene: TRBV7-6
clone size: few
D gene: TRBD1
J gene: TRBJ1-3
CDR3 protein: CASSSAGTASGNTIYF
CDR3 DNA: TGTGCCAGCAGTTCTGCCGGGACAGCCTCTGGAAACACCATATATTTT

V gene: TRBV5-1
clone size: once
D gene: TRBD1
J gene: TRBJ1-1
CDR3 protein: CASSSGQLNTEAFF
CDR3 DNA: TGCGCCAGCAGCTCGGGACAGCTGAACACTGAAGCTTTCTTT

V gene: TRBV28
clone size: -
D gene: -
J gene: TRBJ1-2
CDR3 protein: CASSVNYGYTF
CDR3 DNA: TGTGCCAGCAGTGTTAACTATGGCTACACCTTC

V gene: TRBV13
clone size: -
D gene: TRBD1
J gene: TRBJ1-2
CDR3 protein: CASSSVDREGYGYTF
CDR3 DNA: TGTGCCAGCAGCTCGGTCGACAGGGAGGGTTATGGCTACACCTTC

V gene: TRBV5-4
clone size: -
D gene: TRBD1
J gene: TRBJ2-3
CDR3 protein: CASSLEPMGQGADTQYF
CDR3 DNA: TGTGCCAGCAGCTTGGAACCTATGGGGCAGGGGGCAGATACGCAGTATTTT

V gene: TRBV5-3
clone size: -
D gene: -
J gene: TRBJ1-6
CDR3 protein: CARSLEVGDPLDSPLHF
CDR3 DNA: TGTGCCAGAAGCTTGGAGGTCGGGGACCCCTTGGATTCACCCCTCCACTTT

V gene: TRBV7-7
clone size: -
D gene: TRBD1
J gene: TRBJ2-7
CDR3 protein: CASSLGTGSRLEQYF
CDR3 DNA: TGTGCCAGCAGCTTAGGGACAGGGAGCCGTCTAGAGCAGTACTTC

V gene: TRBV7-9
clone size: -
D gene: TRBD2
J gene: TRBJ2-5
CDR3 protein: CASSPPGLTQGTQYF
CDR3 DNA: TGTGCCAGCAGCCCTCCGGGACTAACGCAGGGGACCCAGTACTTC

V gene: TRBV5-6
clone size: -
D gene: -
J gene: TRBJ1-5
CDR3 protein: CASSLYGAQVNQPQHF
CDR3 DNA: TGTGCCAGCAGCTTGTACGGGGCGCAAGTCAATCAGCCCCAGCATTTT

V gene: TRBV6-5
clone size: -
D gene: -
J gene: TRBJ1-5
CDR3 protein: CASSYSIAAEQPQHF
CDR3 DNA: TGTGCCAGCAGTTACTCGATAGCCGCGGAACAGCCCCAGCATTTT

V gene: TRBV14
clone size: -
D gene: -
J gene: TRBJ1-2
CDR3 protein: CASSQSGQFYGYTF
CDR3 DNA: TGTGCCAGCAGCCAATCGGGCCAGTTCTATGGCTACACCTTC

V gene: TRBV28
clone size: -
D gene: -
J gene: TRBJ1-5
CDR3 protein: CASTLTFQPQHF
CDR3 DNA: TGTGCCAGCACCCTGACCTTTCAGCCCCAGCATTTT

V gene: TRBV5-1
clone size: -
D gene: -
J gene: TRBJ1-2
CDR3 protein: CASSLNRVGLYGYTF
CDR3 DNA: TGCGCCAGCAGCTTGAACAGGGTGGGATTATATGGCTACACCTTC

V gene: TRBV6-5
clone size: -
D gene: -
J gene: TRBJ1-6
CDR3 protein: CATYGQDNSPLHF
CDR3 DNA: TGTGCCACCTACGGCCAGGATAATTCACCCCTCCACTTT

V gene: TRBV27
clone size: -
D gene: TRBD1
J gene: TRBJ1-4
CDR3 protein: CASRRQGNEKLFF
CDR3 DNA: TGTGCCAGCCGAAGACAGGGAAATGAAAAACTGTTTTTT

V gene: TRBV5-4
clone size: -
D gene: TRBD2
J gene: TRBJ2-7
CDR3 protein: CASSTGLASYEQYF
CDR3 DNA: TGTGCCAGCAGCACGGGACTAGCGTCCTACGAGCAGTACTTC

V gene: TRBV6-1
clone size: -
D gene: TRBD1
J gene: TRBJ1-2
CDR3 protein: CASSAGTGVSGYTF
CDR3 DNA: TGTGCCAGCAGTGCCGGGACAGGAGTAAGCGGCTACACCTTC

V gene: TRBV13
clone size: few
D gene: TRBD2
J gene: TRBJ2-5
CDR3 protein: CASSAGPGLADQETQYF
CDR3 DNA: TGTGCCAGCAGCGCCGGCCCGGGACTAGCGGACCAAGAGACCCAGTACTTC

V gene: TRBV2
clone size: -
D gene: -
J gene: TRBJ1-4
CDR3 protein: CASVPEPNEKLFF
CDR3 DNA: TGTGCCAGCGTCCCGGAACCTAATGAAAAACTGTTTTTT

V gene: TRBV18
clone size: -
D gene: -
J gene: TRBJ2-5
CDR3 protein: CASSPAARQETQYF
CDR3 DNA: TGTGCCAGCTCACCGGCAGCGAGACAAGAGACCCAGTACTTC

V gene: TRBV7-7
clone size: -
D gene: TRBD2
J gene: TRBJ2-5
CDR3 protein: CASSPRTSGLETQYF
CDR3 DNA: TGTGCCAGCAGCCCCCGGACTAGCGGGCTGGAGACCCAGTACTTC

V gene: TRBV19
clone size: -
D gene: -
J gene: TRBJ2-7
CDR3 protein: CASRGGAYDTYEQYF
CDR3 DNA: TGTGCCAGTAGGGGGGGGGCGTATGACACCTACGAGCAGTACTTC

V gene: TRBV7-9
clone size: -
D gene: TRBD1
J gene: TRBJ1-1
CDR3 protein: CASSRGQVGTEAFF
CDR3 DNA: TGTGCCAGCAGCCGGGGACAGGTGGGCACTGAAGCTTTCTTT

V gene: TRBV12-5
clone size: -
D gene: TRBD1
J gene: TRBJ2-1
CDR3 protein: CASGLVLRGRAHEQFF
CDR3 DNA: TGTGCTAGTGGTTTGGTACTCAGGGGGCGCGCCCATGAGCAGTTCTTC

V gene: TRBV6-1
clone size: -
D gene: -
J gene: TRBJ1-6
CDR3 protein: CASEPAGNSPLHF
CDR3 DNA: TGTGCCAGCGAGCCCGCGGGGAATTCACCCCTCCACTTT

V gene: TRBV11-2
clone size: -
D gene: TRBD2
J gene: TRBJ2-1
CDR3 protein: CASSLDRGLAGGLNEQFF
CDR3 DNA: TGTGCCAGCAGCTTAGATAGGGGACTAGCGGGGGGGCTAAATGAGCAGTTCTTC

V gene: TRBV6-4
clone size: -
D gene: TRBD2
J gene: TRBJ2-1
CDR3 protein: CASAYSGGEQFF
CDR3 DNA: TGTGCCAGCGCATATAGCGGGGGCGAGCAGTTCTTC

V gene: TRBV28
clone size: -
D gene: -
J gene: TRBJ2-3
CDR3 protein: CASSFLPLNTQYF
CDR3 DNA: TGTGCCAGCAGTTTCTTACCGCTTAATACGCAGTATTTT

V gene: TRBV4-1
clone size: once
D gene: -
J gene: TRBJ1-5
CDR3 protein: CASSQVLYQPQHF
CDR3 DNA: TGCGCCAGCAGCCAAGTTCTCTATCAGCCCCAGCATTTT

V gene: TRBV6-1
clone size: -
D gene: -
J gene: TRBJ2-7
CDR3 protein: CASSGTPSRDEQYF
CDR3 DNA: TGTGCCAGCAGTGGAACTCCTAGCCGGGACGAGCAGTACTTC

V gene: TRBV23-1
clone size: -
D gene: TRBD2
J gene: TRBJ2-7
CDR3 protein: CASSQQYKERGLREQYF
CDR3 DNA: TGCGCCAGCAGTCAACAATATAAGGAGCGGGGCTTGCGCGAGCAGTACTTC